The entry below describes one T cell receptor beta chain. Its antigen is currently unknown. The germline V gene has CDR1 SGHRS and CDR2 YFSETQ. Trimming at V came to 4 bases and at J to 1 base, leaving 3 bases not matched to a gene. This CDR3 spans 14 amino acids. The data belong to a study of vaccination effects on CD4 cells after COVID-19. Overall study results and limits: Vaccine- and infection-induced clones showed marked clonal contraction late following vaccination.

ViraFEST expansion of antigen-specific CD4+ T cells with viral peptide pools preceded sequencing. The culture ran for about 11 days, and then CD4+ T cells were isolated. PCR showed that the person got SARS-CoV-2 infection at some point between March and December 2020. Each participant was given two doses of one vaccine (BNT162b2 or mRNA-1273). Researchers swapped half the medium for IL-2 medium on both days 3 and 7. The method was immunoSEQ multiplex PCR; TCRdb's version includes in-frame clones alone and lacks a portion of them. The data contain approximately 14,000 clones, over 60% of them singletons.

This TCR was sampled from a human donor who had a prior SARS-CoV-2 infection. The chain carries TRBV5-1 and TRBJ2-7; the match to TRBD2 covers 9 bases. The sample consisted of CD4+ T cells from PBMCs cultured with HCoV-NL63 spike peptides, taken after COVID-19 vaccination. The CDR3 protein is CASSPTSGSYEQYF. The CDR3 coding sequence is TGCGCCAGCAGCCCGACTAGCGGTTCCTACGAGCAGTACTTC.